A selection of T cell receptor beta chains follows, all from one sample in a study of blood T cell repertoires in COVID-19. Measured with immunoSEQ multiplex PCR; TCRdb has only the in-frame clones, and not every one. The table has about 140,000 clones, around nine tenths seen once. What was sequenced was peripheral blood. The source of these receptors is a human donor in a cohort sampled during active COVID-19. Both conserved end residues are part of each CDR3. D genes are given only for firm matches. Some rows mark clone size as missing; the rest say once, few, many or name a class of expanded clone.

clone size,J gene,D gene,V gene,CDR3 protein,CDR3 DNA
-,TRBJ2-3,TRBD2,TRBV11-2,CASSLVGLSGRYTQYF,TGTGCCAGCAGCTTAGTAGGGCTGAGCGGGAGATATACGCAGTATTTT
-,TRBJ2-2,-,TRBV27,CASRSRGTGELFF,TGTGCCAGCAGATCCAGGGGTACCGGGGAGCTGTTTTTT
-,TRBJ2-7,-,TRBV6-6,CASSMTYSYEQYF,TGTGCCAGCAGTATGACTTATTCCTACGAGCAGTACTTC
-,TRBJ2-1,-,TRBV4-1,CASTRRGGEQFF,TGCGCCAGCACCCGCCGGGGTGGGGAGCAGTTCTTC
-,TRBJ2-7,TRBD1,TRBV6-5,CASSWTGGDEQYF,TGTGCCAGCAGTTGGACAGGGGGCGACGAGCAGTACTTC
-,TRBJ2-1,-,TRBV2,CASSEDPKGEQFF,TGTGCCAGCAGTGAAGACCCAAAGGGGGAGCAGTTCTTC
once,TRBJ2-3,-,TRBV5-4,CASSSGGKSTDTQYF,TGTGCCAGCAGCTCTGGGGGGAAAAGCACAGATACGCAGTATTTT
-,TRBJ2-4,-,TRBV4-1,CASSQDRGGKNIQYF,TGCGCCAGCAGCCAAGATAGGGGGGGCAAAAACATTCAGTACTTC
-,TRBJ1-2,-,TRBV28,CASSPQGWNYGYTF,TGTGCCAGCAGTCCACAGGGCTGGAACTATGGCTACACCTTC
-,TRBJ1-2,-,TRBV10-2,CASSVGRTNYGYTF,TGCGCCAGCAGTGTCGGCAGGACTAACTATGGCTACACCTTC
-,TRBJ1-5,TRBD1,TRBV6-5,CASRFTGGDQPQHF,TGTGCCAGCAGATTCACAGGGGGCGATCAGCCCCAGCATTTT
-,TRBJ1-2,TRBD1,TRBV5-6,CASSLGQGVGYTF,TGTGCCAGCAGCTTGGGGCAGGGGGTCGGCTACACCTTC
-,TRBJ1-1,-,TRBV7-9,CASSLALGWGADTEAFF,TGTGCCAGCAGCTTAGCGCTGGGTTGGGGAGCGGACACTGAAGCTTTCTTT
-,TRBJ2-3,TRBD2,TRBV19,CASSIGTSGGIDTQYF,TGTGCCAGTAGTATCGGGACTAGCGGGGGGATAGATACGCAGTATTTT
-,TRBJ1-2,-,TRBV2,CASSGLGGGGDYGYTF,TGTGCCAGCAGTGGATTGGGGGGAGGCGGGGACTATGGCTACACCTTC
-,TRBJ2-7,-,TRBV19,CASSTNLGAWEQYF,TGTGCCAGTAGTACCAACCTGGGAGCCTGGGAGCAGTACTTC
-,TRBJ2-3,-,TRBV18,CASSPLGTDRRTQYF,TGTGCCAGCTCACCCCTCGGGACTGACCGTCGTACGCAGTATTTT
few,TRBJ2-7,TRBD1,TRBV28,CASRWASFSEGGNEQYF,TGTGCCAGCAGGTGGGCTAGCTTTAGTGAAGGGGGCAACGAGCAGTACTTC
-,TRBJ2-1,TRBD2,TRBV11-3,CASSLGGGEYNEQFF,TGTGCCAGCAGCTTAGGCGGGGGGGAATACAATGAGCAGTTCTTC
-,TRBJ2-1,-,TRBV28,CASTPGGVSYNEQFF,TGTGCCAGCACCCCGGGGGGCGTCTCCTACAATGAGCAGTTCTTC
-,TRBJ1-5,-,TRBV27,CASRSNSNQPQHF,TGTGCCAGCAGGTCAAATAGCAATCAGCCCCAGCATTTT
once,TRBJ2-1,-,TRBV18,CASSPPTRRGEQFF,TGTGCCAGCTCACCACCGACAAGGCGGGGAGAGCAGTTCTTC
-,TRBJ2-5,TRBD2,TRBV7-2,CASSSTGGLETQYF,TGTGCCAGCAGCTCAACGGGGGGGCTGGAGACCCAGTACTTC
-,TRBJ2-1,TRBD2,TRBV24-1,CATSVGTSGSDEQFF,TGTGCCACCAGTGTGGGGACTAGCGGGAGTGATGAGCAGTTCTTC
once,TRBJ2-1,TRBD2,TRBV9,CASSPSQGTSVGEQFF,TGTGCCAGCAGCCCCTCCCAGGGGACTAGCGTTGGTGAGCAGTTCTTC
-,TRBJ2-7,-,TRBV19,CASSDLREQYF,TGTGCCAGTAGTGACCTGAGGGAGCAGTACTTC
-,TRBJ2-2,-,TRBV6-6,CASSYGSSYTGELFF,TGTGCCAGCAGTTACGGCTCTAGCTACACCGGGGAGCTGTTTTTT
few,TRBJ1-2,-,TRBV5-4,CASSVTGSYGYTF,TGTGCCAGCAGCGTTACAGGGAGCTATGGCTACACCTTC
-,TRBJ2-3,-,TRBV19,CASGPTDTSTDTQYF,TGTGCCAGTGGGCCGACAGATACTAGCACAGATACGCAGTATTTT
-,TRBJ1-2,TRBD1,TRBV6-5,CASSYLGDRNYGYTF,TGTGCCAGCAGTTACTTGGGGGACAGAAACTATGGCTACACCTTC
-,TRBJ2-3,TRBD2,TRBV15,CATSRPGLDPPDTQYF,TGTGCCACCAGCAGACCGGGACTAGATCCGCCCGATACGCAGTATTTT
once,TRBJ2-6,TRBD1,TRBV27,CATKGTGAGANVLTF,TGTGCCACCAAGGGAACAGGGGCTGGGGCCAACGTCCTGACTTTC
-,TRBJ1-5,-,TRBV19,CASSWPNQPQHF,TGTGCCAGTAGTTGGCCGAATCAGCCCCAGCATTTT
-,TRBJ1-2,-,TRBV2,CASSESDRNYGYTF,TGTGCCAGCAGTGAGTCCGACAGGAATTATGGCTACACCTTC
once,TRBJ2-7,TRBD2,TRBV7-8,CASSQGLAAWASPFEQYF,TGTGCCAGCAGCCAGGGACTAGCGGCCTGGGCCAGCCCCTTCGAGCAGTACTTC
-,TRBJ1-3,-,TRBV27,CATYSPGRNTIYF,TGTGCCACTTATTCGCCCGGGAGAAACACCATATATTTT
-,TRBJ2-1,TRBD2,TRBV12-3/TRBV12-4,CATILAGGYEQFF,TGTGCCACCATACTAGCGGGGGGGTATGAGCAGTTCTTC
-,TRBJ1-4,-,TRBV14,CASSQDTVKEKLFF,TGTGCCAGCAGCCAAGATACGGTCAAGGAAAAACTGTTTTTT
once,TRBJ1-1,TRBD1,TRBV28,CASSLPDRGRAFF,TGTGCCAGCAGTTTACCGGACAGGGGAAGAGCTTTCTTT
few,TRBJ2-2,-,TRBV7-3,CASSSYTNTGELFF,TGTGCCAGCAGCTCTTACACGAACACCGGGGAGCTGTTTTTT
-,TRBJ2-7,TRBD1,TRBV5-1,CASSFYNRDREEQYF,TGCGCCAGCAGCTTCTACAACCGGGACAGGGAGGAGCAGTACTTC
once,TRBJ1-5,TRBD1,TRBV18,CASSPAAGGGNQPQHF,TGTGCCAGCTCACCGGCGGCAGGGGGCGGCAATCAGCCCCAGCATTTT
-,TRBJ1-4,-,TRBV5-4,CASSSSGKTGPNEKLFF,TGTGCCAGCAGTTCTAGCGGGAAGACAGGCCCTAATGAAAAACTGTTTTTT
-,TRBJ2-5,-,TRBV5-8,CASSLERGGARPSQETQYF,TGTGCCAGCAGCTTGGAGAGGGGCGGGGCACGCCCTAGCCAAGAGACCCAGTACTTC
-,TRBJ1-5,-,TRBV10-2,CASSESDNYSNQPQHF,TGCGCCAGCAGTGAGTCGGACAACTATAGCAATCAGCCCCAGCATTTT
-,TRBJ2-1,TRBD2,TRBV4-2,CASRSTTSGSPQFF,TGTGCCAGCAGAAGCACGACTAGCGGGAGCCCTCAGTTCTTC
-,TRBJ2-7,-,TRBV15,CATSREEGPYEQYF,TGTGCCACCAGCAGAGAGGAGGGACCCTACGAGCAGTACTTC
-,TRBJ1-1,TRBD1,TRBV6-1,CASSDRTRTGANTEAFF,TGTGCCAGCAGTGATCGGACGCGGACAGGGGCGAACACTGAAGCTTTCTTT
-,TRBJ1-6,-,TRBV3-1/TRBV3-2,CASQGINSPLHF,TGTGCCAGCCAGGGAATTAATTCACCCCTCCACTTT
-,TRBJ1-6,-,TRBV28,CASTLPGLNSPLHF,TGTGCCAGCACCCTGCCAGGCCTTAATTCACCCCTCCACTTT
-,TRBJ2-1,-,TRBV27,CASSLNNNEQFF,TGTGCCAGCAGTTTAAACAACAATGAGCAGTTCTTC
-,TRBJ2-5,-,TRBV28,CASRSDKVLFETQYF,TGTGCCAGCAGATCGGACAAGGTCTTATTTGAGACCCAGTACTTC
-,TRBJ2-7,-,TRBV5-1,CASSLGGGPPYIYEQYF,TGCGCCAGCAGCTTGGGTGGCGGGCCCCCTTATATCTACGAGCAGTACTTC
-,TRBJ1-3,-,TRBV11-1,CASSLEEYGNTIYF,TGTGCCAGCAGCTTAGAAGAGTACGGAAACACCATATATTTT
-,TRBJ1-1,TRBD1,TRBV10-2,CASREIDRANTEAFF,TGCGCCAGCAGAGAGATAGACAGGGCGAACACTGAAGCTTTCTTT
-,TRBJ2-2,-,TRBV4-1,CASSQVGHNTGELFF,TGCGCCAGCAGCCAAGTGGGACATAACACCGGGGAGCTGTTTTTT
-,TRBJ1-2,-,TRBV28,CASSLSAGGFYGYTF,TGTGCCAGCAGTTTATCCGCCGGGGGGTTCTATGGCTACACCTTC